The source of this TCR beta chain is a study of regulatory T cells in long-lasting Graves disease. Time point indicated: newly diagnosed GD, antithyroid drugs for less than 3 months. RNA extracted from PBMCs served as the sequencing template. There are many counts of this clonotype. Building of the TCR beta libraries involved iRepertoire HTBI primers and Arm-PCR of CDR3 regions. One entry per CDR3 protein results from TCRdb running MiXCR on the multiplex PCR reads. This table has about 500,000 distinct CDR3 sequences, 15% to 20% appearing once. Germline assignment: CDR1 MDHEN and CDR2 SYDVKM. This CDR3 is 15 amino acids long. The V end lost 7 bases, the J end lost 0 bases, and 13 bases lay between the germline ends. The same sample was also studied in work on T cells in Graves' hyperthyroidism and ophthalmopathy. That report adds: Hyperthyroidism was newly diagnosed in patients aged 18 to 65 (duration under 2 months). Clinical symptoms, serum thyroxine, TRAb, thyroid ultrasound and orbital computed tomography informed diagnoses.

Sample: peripheral blood mononuclear cells (PBMCs), taken at new diagnosis, from a patient treated with antithyroid drugs. The TCR comes from a man in his forties with Graves disease. The chain is built from TRBV28 and TRBJ1-3; D is uncertain. In DNA, the CDR3 is TGTGCCAGCACCCTTCGAGTTGGCTCTGGAAACACCATATATTTT. The encoded protein is CASTLRVGSGNTIYF.